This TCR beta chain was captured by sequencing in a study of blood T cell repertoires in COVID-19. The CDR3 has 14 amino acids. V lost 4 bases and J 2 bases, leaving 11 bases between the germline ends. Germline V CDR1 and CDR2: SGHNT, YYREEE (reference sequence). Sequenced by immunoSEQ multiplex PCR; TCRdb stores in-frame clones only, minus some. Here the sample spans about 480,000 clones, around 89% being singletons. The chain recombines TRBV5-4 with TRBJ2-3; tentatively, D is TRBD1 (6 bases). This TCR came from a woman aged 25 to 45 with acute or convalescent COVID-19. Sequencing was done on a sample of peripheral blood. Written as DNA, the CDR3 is TGTGCCAGCAGCCCTAGGACAGCCACAGATACGCAGTATTTT. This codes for CASSPRTATDTQYF.